This T cell receptor (beta chain) emerged from a study of cytomegalovirus exposure and HLA in healthy donors. The PCR contained 60 Vbeta and 13 Jbeta primers. Sequencing used immunoSEQ multiplex PCR; TCRdb keeps in-frame clones, though not all of them. The sample lists around 200,000 clones; 75% to 85% were seen once. General study results and limits: A missense variant in DCLRE1C was later tied to TCR beta V- and J-gene trimming. Associated with cytomegalovirus, according to the listing, were 150 to 200 TCR beta chains.

Concerning this clone: Its antigen is as yet unknown.

The TCR was taken from a boy younger than 18 in good health and CMV-seronegative. Input material: PBMCs.

In nucleotides, the CDR3 is TGTGCCAGCAGCTTAAACCCCAGCGGGTCCTACGAGCAGTACTTC. This encodes CASSLNPSGSYEQYF. V gene TRBV7-6 combines with J gene TRBJ2-7, with D possibly being TRBD2 (6 bases). V shed 2 bases and J shed 1 base, with 12 bases lying between them. This CDR3 spans 15 amino acids. CDR1 is SGHVS, CDR2 FNYEAQ, per germline.